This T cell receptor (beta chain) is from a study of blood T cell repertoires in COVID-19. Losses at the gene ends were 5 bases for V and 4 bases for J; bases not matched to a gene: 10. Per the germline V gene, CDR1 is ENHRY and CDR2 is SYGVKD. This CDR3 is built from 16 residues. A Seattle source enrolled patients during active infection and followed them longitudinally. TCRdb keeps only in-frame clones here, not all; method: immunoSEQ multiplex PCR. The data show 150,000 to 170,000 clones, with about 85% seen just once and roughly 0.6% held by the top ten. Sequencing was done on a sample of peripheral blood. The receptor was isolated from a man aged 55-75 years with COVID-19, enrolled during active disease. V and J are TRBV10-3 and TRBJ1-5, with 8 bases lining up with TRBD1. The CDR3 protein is CAISPIGTGANQPQHF. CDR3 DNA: TGTGCCATCAGTCCCATTGGGACAGGCGCTAATCAGCCCCAGCATTTT.